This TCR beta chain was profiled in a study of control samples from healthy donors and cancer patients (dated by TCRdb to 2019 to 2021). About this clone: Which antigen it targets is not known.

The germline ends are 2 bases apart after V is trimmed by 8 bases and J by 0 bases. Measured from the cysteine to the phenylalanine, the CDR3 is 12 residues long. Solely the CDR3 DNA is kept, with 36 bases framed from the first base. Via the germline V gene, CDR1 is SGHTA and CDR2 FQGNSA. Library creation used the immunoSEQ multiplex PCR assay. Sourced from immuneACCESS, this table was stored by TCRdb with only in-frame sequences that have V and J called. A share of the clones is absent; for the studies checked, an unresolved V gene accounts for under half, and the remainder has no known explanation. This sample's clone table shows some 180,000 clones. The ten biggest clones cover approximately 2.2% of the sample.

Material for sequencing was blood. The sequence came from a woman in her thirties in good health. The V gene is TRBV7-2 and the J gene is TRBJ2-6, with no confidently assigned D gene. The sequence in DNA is TGTGCCAGCGCCTCTGGGGCCAACGTCCTGACTTTC. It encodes CASASGANVLTF. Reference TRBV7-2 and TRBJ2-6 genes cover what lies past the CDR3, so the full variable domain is GAGVSQSPSNKVTEKGKDVELRCDPISGHTALYWYRQSLGQGLEFLIYFQGNSAPDKSGLPSDRFSAERTGGSVSTLTIQRTQQEDSAVYLCASASGANVLTFGAGSRLTVL.